These 7 T cell receptor beta chains were sequenced from one sample in a study of Tregs in tolerant kidney transplant recipients. Generated by immunoSEQ multiplex PCR, the TCRdb table keeps only in-frame clones and is missing some. There are some 60,000 clones in the sample; around 82% occur only once, and around 5.5% lies in the top ten. What was sequenced was CD4+ T cells from blood. The receptor set was obtained from a human donor in good health.

This clone came up a few times. The gene calls are TRBV30 and TRBJ2-2; 8 bases map to TRBD2. The CDR3 is 16 amino acids. Germline V gene data show CDR1 as GTSNPN and CDR2 as SVGIG (reference sequence). After removal of 5 bases from V and 5 bases from J, the junction contained 13 bases not matched to a gene. This CDR3 is CAWAPQAAGETGELFF. In DNA, the CDR3 is TGTGCCTGGGCCCCCCAGGCAGCGGGAGAAACCGGGGAGCTGTTTTTT.

This chain joins TRBV6-1 and TRBJ2-5; D not resolved. CDR3 size: 13 residues. Deletions cut 5 bases from V and 5 bases from J, with 12 bases between. CDR1 is MNHNS, CDR2 SASEGT, per germline. The CDR3 DNA follows: TGTGCCAGCAGTAGGACCCACGGGGAGACCCAGTACTTC. This translates into CASSRTHGETQYF.

V and J are TRBV18 and TRBJ1-5; 9 bases map to TRBD1. Per the germline V gene, CDR1 is KGHSH and CDR2 is LQKENI. With 3 bases clipped from V and 5 bases from J, the junction kept 5 bases outside the gene matches. There are 15 residues in the CDR3. The CDR3 DNA is TGTGCCAGCTCACCGGGACAGGGAGTTCATCAGCCCCAGCATTTT. This gives the protein CASSPGQGVHQPQHF. The full variable domain, its missing parts supplied by reference TRBV18 and TRBJ1-5, is NAGVMQNPRHLVRRRGQEARLRCSPMKGHSHVYWYRQLPEEGLKFMVYLQKENIIDESGMPKERFSAEFPKEGPSILRIQQVVRGDSAAYFCASSPGQGVHQPQHFGDGTRLSIL.

This clone showed up just a few times. CDR3 nucleotide sequence: TGTGCCAGCAGTCGGGACAGGACCTATTCACCCCTCCACTTT. Its translation is CASSRDRTYSPLHF. The chain has TRBV2 and TRBJ1-6; 8 bases match TRBD1. Trimming cost V 5 bases and J 8 bases; bases outside gene matches: 5. The CDR3 length is 14 residues. Looked up from germline, CDR1 is SNHLY and CDR2 is FYNNEI.

This chain's CDR3 is CASSTRARMNTEAFF. CDR3 in DNA: TGTGCCAGCAGCACCCGGGCACGGATGAACACTGAAGCTTTCTTT. V gene TRBV11-1 combines with J gene TRBJ1-1, with D hard to call. The ends were cut back, 5 bases at V and 0 bases at J, with 13 bases in the middle. Per germline, CDR1 SGHAT and CDR2 FQDESV (reference sequence). The CDR3 loop spans 15 amino acids.

This clone turned up a few times. The chain carries TRBV7-9 and TRBJ2-1; either TRBD1 or TRBD2 may fit D (5 bases each). Germline lookup yields CDR1 SEHNR and CDR2 FQNEAQ (reference sequence). The CDR3 length is 15 residues. Trimming left V 5 bases short and J 1 base short, with 12 bases between. The CDR3, as DNA: TGTGCCAGCAGCCCGGGGCGGCGTTCCTACAATGAGCAGTTCTTC. This gives the protein CASSPGRRSYNEQFF. Using reference TRBV7-9 and TRBJ2-1 for the parts outside the CDR3, the full variable domain is DTGVSQNPRHKITKRGQNVTFRCDPISEHNRLYWYRQTLGQGPEFLTYFQNEAQLEKSRLLSDRFSAERPKGSFSTLEIQRTEQGDSAMYLCASSPGRRSYNEQFFGPGTRLTVL.

This clone showed up just once. J is TRBJ1-1 and V is TRBV29-1; D is ambiguous. The length of the CDR3 is 11 residues. Germline CDR1 is SQVTM and CDR2 is ANQGSEA. V was trimmed by 8 bases and J by 3 bases, leaving 10 bases between them. CDR3 coding DNA: TGCAGCTTTATACTCGACACTGAAGCTTTCTTT. Residues: CSFILDTEAFF.